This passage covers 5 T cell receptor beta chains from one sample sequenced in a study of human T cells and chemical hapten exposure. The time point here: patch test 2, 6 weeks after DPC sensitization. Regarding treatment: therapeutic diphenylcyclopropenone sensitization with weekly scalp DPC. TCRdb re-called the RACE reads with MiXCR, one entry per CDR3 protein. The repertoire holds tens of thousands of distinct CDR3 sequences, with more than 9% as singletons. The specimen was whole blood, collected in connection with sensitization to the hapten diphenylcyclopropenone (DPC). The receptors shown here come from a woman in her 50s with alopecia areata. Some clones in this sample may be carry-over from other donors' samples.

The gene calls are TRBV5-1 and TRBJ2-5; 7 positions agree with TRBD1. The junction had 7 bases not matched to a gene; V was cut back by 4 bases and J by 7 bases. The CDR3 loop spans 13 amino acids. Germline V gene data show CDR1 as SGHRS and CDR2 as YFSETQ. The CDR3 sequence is CASSPGQDGTQYF. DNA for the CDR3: TGCGCCAGCAGCCCCGGACAGGACGGGACCCAGTACTTC.

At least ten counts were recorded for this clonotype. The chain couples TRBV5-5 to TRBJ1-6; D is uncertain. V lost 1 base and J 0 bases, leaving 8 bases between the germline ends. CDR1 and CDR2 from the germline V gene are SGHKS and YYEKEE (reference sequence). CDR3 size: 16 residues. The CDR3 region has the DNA TGTGCCAGCAGCTTGAGGCTAGACTCCTATAATTCACCCCTCCACTTT. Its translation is CASSLRLDSYNSPLHF.

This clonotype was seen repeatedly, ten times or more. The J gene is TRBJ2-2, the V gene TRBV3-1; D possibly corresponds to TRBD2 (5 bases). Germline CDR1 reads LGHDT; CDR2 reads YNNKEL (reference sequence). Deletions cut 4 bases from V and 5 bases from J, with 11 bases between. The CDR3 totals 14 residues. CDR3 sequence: CASSPLSGTGELFF. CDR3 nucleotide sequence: TGTGCCAGCAGCCCCCTGTCGGGGACCGGGGAGCTGTTTTTT.

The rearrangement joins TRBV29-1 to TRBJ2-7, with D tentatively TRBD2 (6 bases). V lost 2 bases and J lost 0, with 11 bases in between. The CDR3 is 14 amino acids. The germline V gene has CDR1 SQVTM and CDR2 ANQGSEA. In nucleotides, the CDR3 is TGCAGCGTTGAAAGAGCGGGCCCCTCCTACGAGCAGTACTTC. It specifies CSVERAGPSYEQYF.

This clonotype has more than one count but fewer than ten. CDR3 nucleotides: TGTGCCAGCAATAATAGACAGGGGCGAAATTCACCCCTCCACTTT. It is translated as CASNNRQGRNSPLHF. V and J are TRBV6-2 or TRBV6-3 and TRBJ1-6; TRBD1 aligns across 8 bases. This CDR3 has 15 amino acids. With V trimmed by 7 bases and J by 7 bases, 9 bases remained unmatched. CDR1 is MNHEY and CDR2 is SVGEGT in the germline V gene.